The clone carrying this TCR beta chain has a single count. Its antigen is not known. A junction end diverges from the germline sequence, so it may reflect a read error. Regarding time point: after preoperative PTX-NDP chemotherapy. Patients received paclitaxel-nedaplatin as preoperative chemotherapy before surgery. MiXCR, applied by TCRdb to the PCR reads, yields one record per CDR3 protein. The sample consists of about 32,000 distinct CDR3 sequences, roughly 52% of them appearing once. CDR3 length: 15 residues. This sample was included in a study of esophageal squamous cell carcinoma under preoperative chemotherapy. Across the whole study: Both tumor-infiltrating lymphocytes and peripheral blood T cells had their TCR repertoires profiled.

Study findings and constraints: After paclitaxel-nedaplatin, abundant clones were more likely to contract than amplify. Post-treatment tumor-infiltrating lymphocytes appeared partly derived from peripheral T cells migrating into the tumor.

This sample was obtained from a patient given preoperative chemotherapy. The J gene is TRBJ2-3, the V gene TRBV12-3 or TRBV12-4, with TRBD2 as a possible D gene (7 bases). The clonotype comes from a human donor with esophageal squamous cell carcinoma. The donor label of this sample is uncertain. CDR3 sequence reads: CGAGHGGRGPDTQYF. As DNA, the CDR3 is TGTGGCGCGGGTCACGGGGGGCGTGGCCCAGATACCCAGTATTTC.